Listed here are 20 T cell receptor beta chains from one sample, sequenced in a study of T cell responses to AZD1222 COVID-19 vaccine. Profiling relied on immunoSEQ multiplex PCR, and the TCRdb table lists in-frame clones only, not all of them. This sample carries tens of thousands of clones, 85% to 90% of them seen once, and the ten largest clones take 5.5% to 8%. The material was peripheral blood, obtained on day 0 of AZD1222 vaccination. Receptor source: an adult in good health.

V usage is TRBV15 and J usage is TRBJ1-2; 8 bases are shared with TRBD1. Germline CDR1 and CDR2: LNHNV and YYDKDF (reference sequence). Trimming cost V 2 bases and J 6 bases; bases outside gene matches: 2. The CDR3 extends over 13 amino acids. CDR3 sequence (DNA): TGTGCCACCAGCAGACCGACAGGGGATGGCTACACCTTC. Translating gives CATSRPTGDGYTF. Looking up the rest from reference TRBV15 and TRBJ1-2 gives the full variable domain: DAMVIQNPRYQVTQFGKPVTLSCSQTLNHNVMYWYQQKSSQAPKLLFHYYDKDFNNEADTPDNFQSRRPNTSFCFLDIRSPGLGDTAMYLCATSRPTGDGYTFGSGTRLTVV.

The chain carries TRBV10-1 and TRBJ2-2, with TRBD1 matching 7 bases. Germline loops: CDR1 WNHNN, CDR2 SYGVQD (reference sequence). The ends lost 8 bases at V and 3 bases at J; junction bases unmatched: 9. This CDR3 has 15 amino acids. DNA of the CDR3: TGCGCCAGCGCCACAGGGGAATCGGACACCGGGGAGCTGTTTTTT. Translation gives CASATGESDTGELFF.

The table lists this clone with a few counts. The rearrangement uses TRBV9 and TRBJ1-2; the match to TRBD1 covers 11 bases. Per the germline V gene, CDR1 is SGDLS and CDR2 is YYNGEE. CDR3 length equals 14 residues. V lost 3 bases, J lost 9 bases, and 7 bases stayed unmatched. The CDR3 coding sequence is TGTGCCAGCAGCGCACCGGACAGGGGGCGAAGCTACACCTTC. Encoded protein: CASSAPDRGRSYTF.

J is TRBJ2-2 and V is TRBV21-1; the table's TRBD1 call for D was not verified on the DNA. TRBV21-1 is marked as a pseudogene. The CDR3 is 12 residues long. The CDR3 sequence is CASSKDRGELFF. For the CDR3, the DNA is TGTGCCAGCAGCAAAGACAGGGGGGAGCTGTTTTTT.

The chain is built from TRBV6-1 and TRBJ1-1, with D hard to call. This CDR3 region has 13 residues. V dropped 0 bases and J dropped 3 bases, with 5 bases sitting between them. The germline gives CDR1 MNHNS, CDR2 SASEGT. CDR3 DNA: TGTGCCAGCAGTGAAGCGGCGCACACTGAAGCTTTCTTT. Translated: CASSEAAHTEAFF.

V is TRBV20-1 and J is TRBJ2-1; D gene ambiguous. This CDR3 has 11 amino acids. Germline V gene lookup returns CDR1 DFQATT and CDR2 SNEGSKA (reference sequence). Trimming cost V 5 bases and J 6 bases, with 8 bases left between them. CDR3 protein: CSAEGRNEQFF. The DNA of the CDR3 is TGCAGTGCTGAAGGTCGCAATGAGCAGTTCTTC.

CDR3 amino acids: CASKNRQGGTGELFF. The DNA of the CDR3 is TGTGCCAGTAAGAACCGACAGGGGGGCACCGGGGAGCTGTTTTTT. This sequence joins TRBV19 and TRBJ2-2; 9 positions agree with TRBD1. CDR1 is LNHDA and CDR2 is SQIVND in the germline V gene (reference sequence). The CDR3 is 15 amino acids. V lost 7 bases and J lost 4; bases outside the gene matches: 7. The entire variable domain, with the rest obtained from reference TRBV19 and TRBJ2-2, is as follows: DGGITQSPKYLFRKEGQNVTLSCEQNLNHDAMYWYRQDPGQGLRLIYYSQIVNDFQKGDIAEGYSVSREKKESFPLTVTSAQKNPTAFYLCASKNRQGGTGELFFGEGSRLTVL.

The rearrangement uses TRBV19 and TRBJ1-2; a weak D match, TRBD1 (6 bases). Trimming pared 3 bases from V and 0 bases from J, leaving 14 bases between. CDR3 length: 16 amino acids. Germline lookup yields CDR1 LNHDA and CDR2 SQIVND (reference sequence). CDR3 sequence: CASSMRTATTNYGYTF. CDR3 bases: TGTGCCAGTAGTATGCGGACAGCAACGACTAACTATGGCTACACCTTC.

The gene calls are TRBV5-8 and TRBJ1-1, with D tentatively TRBD1 (6 bases). Per the germline V gene, CDR1 is SGHTS and CDR2 is YDEGEE. The CDR3 spans 16 residues. V was shortened by 0 bases and J by 1 base, with 13 bases between the two germline ends. The CDR3 DNA is TGTGCCAGCAGCTTGGCTTATTGGACAGAGAACACTGAAGCTTTCTTT. It yields the protein CASSLAYWTENTEAFF.

The genes are TRBV6-5 and TRBJ2-3; tentative D call: TRBD1 (5 bases). The CDR3 spans 14 residues. Per the germline V gene, CDR1 is MNHEY and CDR2 is SVGAGI. Trimming removed 10 bases from V and 2 bases from J, with 16 bases in between. The CDR3 DNA is TGTGCCATCGCAGGGTCACTATTCACAGATACGCAGTATTTT. Amino acid sequence: CAIAGSLFTDTQYF.

In the case of this clone: This CDR3 fails to terminate in the conserved phenylalanine or tryptophan, so it likely reflects a read error. Because the CDR3's place on the DNA is in doubt, the DNA is left out and the CDR3 is given as listed by TCRdb. The chain carries TRBV28 and TRBJ1-1; TRBD1, as called in the table, went unchecked against the DNA. The length of the CDR3 is 14 amino acids, counting both ends. Looked up from germline, CDR1 is MDHEN and CDR2 is SYDVKM. CDR3 loop: CASSLTGTGTPLGV.

This clone has just one count. The chain is built from TRBV27 and TRBJ1-5; no reliable D call. V shed 5 bases and J shed 6 bases, with 14 bases lying between them. CDR1 MNHEY and CDR2 SMNVEV come from the germline V gene (reference sequence). The CDR3 runs to 14 residues. In DNA, the CDR3 is TGTGCCAGCAGTACAGACCATCGGCGTCAGCCCCAGCATTTT. Encoded protein: CASSTDHRRQPQHF.

The chain links TRBV7-2 to TRBJ1-5; the D gene is possibly TRBD1 (6 bases). V lost 3 bases, J lost 4 bases, and 19 bases lay in between. Germline assignment: CDR1 SGHTA and CDR2 FQGNSA. This CDR3 has 17 residues. The CDR3 is CASSFGSGHSRNQPQHF. The DNA for the CDR3 is TGTGCCAGCAGCTTTGGGTCGGGACACTCTAGAAATCAGCCCCAGCATTTT.

V usage is TRBV19 and J usage is TRBJ1-2, with TRBD1 matching over 8 bases. The germline V gene has CDR1 LNHDA and CDR2 SQIVND (reference sequence). The CDR3 length is 15 residues. V trimming: 4 bases; J trimming: 7 bases; junction bases outside the gene matches: 11. The CDR3 protein is CASSRQGSLVGGYTF. CDR3 nucleotide sequence: TGTGCCAGTAGTAGACAGGGGTCCCTTGTCGGTGGCTACACCTTC.

V and J are TRBV28 and TRBJ1-2, with D possibly matching TRBD1 (6 bases). From germline, CDR1 is MDHEN and CDR2 SYDVKM. There are 11 residues in the CDR3. V was clipped by 5 bases and J by 8 bases, with 9 bases between them. CDR3 bases: TGTGCCAGCAGTCGGGACACCGGCTACACCTTC. It yields the protein CASSRDTGYTF.

The chain joins TRBV28 to TRBJ2-1; D may be TRBD1 or TRBD2 (6 bases each). CDR1 and CDR2 (germline): MDHEN, SYDVKM. The CDR3 is 14 residues long. The germline V and J ends were trimmed by 8 bases and 1 base, with 12 bases remaining between them. The CDR3: CASVGGRSYNEQFF. CDR3 nucleotide sequence: TGTGCCAGCGTCGGGGGCAGGTCCTACAATGAGCAGTTCTTC.

CDR3 sequence reads: CASSEWRGGLETQYF. The CDR3 nucleotides are TGTGCCAGCAGTGAGTGGCGGGGGGGCTTGGAGACCCAGTACTTC. V is TRBV25-1 and J is TRBJ2-5; 9 bases fit TRBD2. This CDR3 comprises 15 residues. The V gene end was trimmed by 3 bases and the J gene end by 5 bases; junction bases not matched to a gene: 7. CDR1 and CDR2 (germline): MGHDK, SYGVNS. Looking up the rest from reference TRBV25-1 and TRBJ2-5 gives the full variable domain: EADIYQTPRYLVIGTGKKITLECSQTMGHDKMYWYQQDPGMELHLIHYSYGVNSTEKGDLSSESTVSRIRTEHFPLTLESARPSHTSQYLCASSEWRGGLETQYFGPGTRLLVL.

In its sample, this clone ranks as medium-sized. The chain uses TRBV19 and TRBJ1-2; 7 bases agree with TRBD1. CDR1 and CDR2 from the germline V gene are LNHDA and SQIVND (reference sequence). The length of the CDR3 is 15 residues. Trimming cost V 4 bases and J 4 bases; bases outside gene matches: 9. The CDR3 sequence is CASSTIQGMSYGYTF. DNA for the CDR3: TGTGCCAGTAGTACCATACAGGGGATGAGCTATGGCTACACCTTC. Full variable domain (missing parts from reference TRBV19 and TRBJ1-2): DGGITQSPKYLFRKEGQNVTLSCEQNLNHDAMYWYRQDPGQGLRLIYYSQIVNDFQKGDIAEGYSVSREKKESFPLTVTSAQKNPTAFYLCASSTIQGMSYGYTFGSGTRLTVV.

The chain joins TRBV19 to TRBJ1-5; TRBD1 might be the D (5 bases). The V and J ends lost 5 bases and 1 base respectively, with 12 bases between them. The CDR3 consists of 15 residues. The germline V gene encodes CDR1 LNHDA and CDR2 SQIVND (reference sequence). The CDR3 nucleotides are TGTGCCAGTAGTCTTCAGGGTTCGAGCAATCAGCCCCAGCATTTT. Its translation is CASSLQGSSNQPQHF.

This clone came up a few times. The gene calls are TRBV9 and TRBJ1-1; D perhaps matches TRBD1 (5 bases). Germline CDR1 is SGDLS and CDR2 is YYNGEE. This CDR3 has 15 residues. Deletions cut 3 bases from V and 5 bases from J, with 17 bases between. The CDR3 spells CASSGWDRDWTEAFF. CDR3 coding DNA: TGTGCCAGCAGCGGTTGGGATCGGGACTGGACTGAAGCTTTCTTT.